A selection of T cell receptor beta chains follows, all from one sample in a study of human T cells and chemical hapten exposure. TCRdb passed the RACE reads through MiXCR, listing each CDR3 protein once. The table lists roughly 120,000 distinct CDR3 sequences, roughly 9% of them singletons, with about 3% in the top ten. Sample: whole blood, taken in connection with sensitization to the hapten diphenylcyclopropenone (DPC). These receptors originate from a woman aged 35 to 49 with alopecia areata. Some clones in this sample may be carry-over from other donors' samples. CDR3s include the opening cysteine and the closing phenylalanine or tryptophan. D genes are given only for firm matches. Size tells how often a clone was seen (once, few, many) or the class of an expanded clone, and some rows leave it out.

D	V	J	size	DNA	CDR3
TRBD2	TRBV6-2/TRBV6-3	TRBJ2-7	NA	TGTGCCAGCAGTCAACGGCGCGGGGGGGCCTACGAGCAGTACTTC	CASSQRRGGAYEQYF
NA	TRBV7-3	TRBJ2-3	few	TGTGCCAGCAGCCACGGACGGACCCCCACAGATACGCAGTATTTT	CASSHGRTPTDTQYF
NA	TRBV7-2	TRBJ2-3	NA	TGTGCCAGCAGCTTCAAACTAGTTGGAACAGATACGCAGTATTTT	CASSFKLVGTDTQYF
NA	TRBV11-3	TRBJ2-7	many	TGTGCCAGCAGCGCAACCGAACAGGGCCCGCAGTACTTC	CASSATEQGPQYF
TRBD1	TRBV24-1	TRBJ1-1	many	TGTGCCACCAGTGATGCCCGGACAGGGAACACTGAAGCTTTCTTT	CATSDARTGNTEAFF
NA	TRBV25-1	TRBJ2-7	many	TGTGCCAGCAGTCTGCGACAGGGCGGGAAGCAGTACTTC	CASSLRQGGKQYF
TRBD2	TRBV18	TRBJ2-7	NA	TGTGCCAGCTCATCACCGTACGGGGGGGACTACGAGCAGTACTTC	CASSSPYGGDYEQYF
NA	TRBV6-5	TRBJ2-2	many	TGTGCCAGCAGTTATAAAGGGGCCGTCGCCGGGGAGCTGTTTTTT	CASSYKGAVAGELFF
NA	TRBV2	TRBJ2-2	few	TGTGCCAGCAGTGAGGGATGGCGACTAACGAAAAACACCGGGGAGCTGTTTTTT	CASSEGWRLTKNTGELFF
TRBD2	TRBV6-2/TRBV6-3	TRBJ2-1	many	TGTGCCAGCAGCCGCTCGACTAGCTCAACAGCCAATGAGCAGTTCTTC	CASSRSTSSTANEQFF
NA	TRBV5-4	TRBJ2-2	NA	TGTGCCAGCAGCCGGAGATCCAGGGAGAACACCGGGGAGCTGTTTTTT	CASSRRSRENTGELFF
TRBD1	TRBV5-1	TRBJ2-7	NA	TGCGCCAGCAGCTTCAGACAGGGAACCTACGAGCAGTACTTC	CASSFRQGTYEQYF
NA	TRBV28	TRBJ1-5	many	TGTGCCAGCAGTTTAGGTGGGGGAGGTCAGCCCCAGCATTTT	CASSLGGGGQPQHF
TRBD1	TRBV13	TRBJ2-3	NA	TGTGCCAGCAGCTCCACTGACAGGGAAAGTGTAGATACGCAGTATTTT	CASSSTDRESVDTQYF
NA	TRBV29-1	TRBJ2-7	few	TGCAGCGTAATATCCGGGACTGATACCTACGAGCAGTACTTC	CSVISGTDTYEQYF
NA	TRBV7-2	TRBJ1-1	few	TGTGCCAGCAGCTCACAGGGATACACTGAAGCTTTCTTT	CASSSQGYTEAFF
TRBD1	TRBV3-1	TRBJ1-2	few	TGTGCCAGCAGTCAAGATCCGGGACAGGGCCACTCCTATGGCTACACCTTC	CASSQDPGQGHSYGYTF
TRBD2	TRBV4-2	TRBJ2-7	NA	TGTGCCAGCAGCCAACCCTTACGGGGGGTCGTCGGGTACGAGCGGTACTTC	CASSQPLRGVVGYERYF
NA	TRBV7-2	TRBJ2-1	few	TGTGCCAGCAGCTTTAGGGGAAGTGATGAGCAGTTCTTC	CASSFRGSDEQFF
NA	TRBV5-5	TRBJ2-5	many	TGTGCCAGCAGCTCCGCTAATTCGGGCCCCCGGGAGACCCAGTACTTC	CASSSANSGPRETQYF
TRBD1	TRBV7-8	TRBJ1-5	many	TGTGCCAGCAGTTTTACAGGGGAAAATCAGCCCCAGCATTTT	CASSFTGENQPQHF
NA	TRBV6-6	TRBJ2-2	few	TGTGCCAGTCTCCTCTTTAACACCGGGGAGCTGTTTTTT	CASLLFNTGELFF
NA	TRBV2	TRBJ2-7	few	TGTGCCAGCAGTGTTGGTAGCTCCTACGAGCAGTACTTC	CASSVGSSYEQYF
NA	TRBV4-1	TRBJ1-1	many	TGCGCCAGCAGCCACCCTAGGGCAGACATCGCCGAAGCTTTCTTT	CASSHPRADIAEAFF
NA	TRBV12-3/TRBV12-4	TRBJ1-1	few	TGTGCCAGCAGTTTTGGCCAACCGACTGGAGCTTTCTTT	CASSFGQPTGAFF
NA	TRBV6-2/TRBV6-3	TRBJ1-2	many	TGTGCCAGCAGTCCCGGACAGTACTATGGCTACACCTTC	CASSPGQYYGYTF
TRBD1	TRBV20-1	TRBJ1-6	NA	TGCAGTGTGGGACAGGGGGATTCACCCCTCCACTTT	CSVGQGDSPLHF
TRBD1	TRBV7-6	TRBJ1-2	many	TGTGCCAGCAGCCCCGGGGACAGGGCAGCGTATGGCTACACCTTC	CASSPGDRAAYGYTF
NA	TRBV11-2	TRBJ2-3	many	TGTGCCAGCAGCTCACGGGGGGCAACAGATACGCAGTATTTT	CASSSRGATDTQYF
NA	TRBV6-6	TRBJ2-5	NA	TGTGCCAGCAGTTCCCACGAGACCCAGTACTTC	CASSSHETQYF
TRBD1	TRBV6-5	TRBJ1-1	few	TGTGCCAGCTACCGGGACAGGGGCACTGAAGCTTTCTTT	CASYRDRGTEAFF
NA	TRBV7-2	TRBJ1-2	NA	TGTGCCAGCAGCTTTCCTTGGGAGGTTGGCTACACCTTC	CASSFPWEVGYTF
TRBD2	TRBV6-5	TRBJ2-7	few	TGTGCCAGCAACCCGGGGACTAGCGGGGCCTACGAGCAGTACTTC	CASNPGTSGAYEQYF
NA	TRBV7-2	TRBJ2-3	many	TGTGCCAGCAGCTTAGCGGGCGGGGCCACAGATACGCAGTATTTT	CASSLAGGATDTQYF
NA	TRBV4-3	TRBJ1-4	few	TGCGCCAGCAGCCAAGATCGGAGGGAACAAGTTGAAAAACTGTTTTTT	CASSQDRREQVEKLFF
NA	TRBV7-2	TRBJ1-5	many	TGTGCCAGCAGCCGAGGGCCGGTCAGCAATCAGCCCCAGCATTTT	CASSRGPVSNQPQHF
NA	TRBV4-2	TRBJ1-2	many	TGTGCCACCGGGACGGCCTTCTATGGCTACACCTTC	CATGTAFYGYTF
NA	TRBV7-9	TRBJ1-1	few	TGTGCCAGCAGCTCCGTAAGTGTTCCCGCAGCTTTCTTT	CASSSVSVPAAFF
NA	TRBV11-2	TRBJ2-7	NA	TGTGCCAGCAGCTGGGACAACAACTACGAGCAGTACTTC	CASSWDNNYEQYF
TRBD1	TRBV6-6	TRBJ1-4	NA	TGTGCCAGCAGTTACCGACAGGGCACTAATGAAAAACTGTTTTTT	CASSYRQGTNEKLFF
TRBD2	TRBV12-3/TRBV12-4	TRBJ2-1	NA	TGTGCCAGCAGTTTAACGGGACGACTAGCGGGCGAGCAGTTCTTC	CASSLTGRLAGEQFF
TRBD1	TRBV13	TRBJ1-3	few	TGTGCCAGCAGGCGTCCGGGACAGTCTGGAAACACCATATATTTT	CASRRPGQSGNTIYF
NA	TRBV7-2	TRBJ2-1	NA	TGTGCCAGCAGCTTAGTGGGCAGGTGGGATGAGCAGTTCTTC	CASSLVGRWDEQFF
NA	TRBV29-1	TRBJ2-7	many	TGCAGCGTCCTGAAACCGAAGGACGAGCAGTACTTC	CSVLKPKDEQYF
NA	TRBV18	TRBJ1-1	few	TGTGCCAGCTCACCACTTAGGGCGAACACTGAAGCTTTCTTT	CASSPLRANTEAFF
NA	TRBV20-1	TRBJ1-2	NA	TGCAGTGCTAGTCTGGGGGCTGCGGGCTATGGCTACACCTTC	CSASLGAAGYGYTF